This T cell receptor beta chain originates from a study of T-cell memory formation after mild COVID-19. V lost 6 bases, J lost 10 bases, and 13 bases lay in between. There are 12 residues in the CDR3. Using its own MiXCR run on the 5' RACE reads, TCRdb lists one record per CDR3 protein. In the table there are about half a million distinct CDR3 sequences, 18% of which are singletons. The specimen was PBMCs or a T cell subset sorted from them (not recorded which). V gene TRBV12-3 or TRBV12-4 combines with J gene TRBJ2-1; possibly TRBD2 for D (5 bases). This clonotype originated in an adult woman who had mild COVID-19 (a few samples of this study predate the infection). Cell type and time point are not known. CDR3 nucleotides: TGTGCCAGCAGCATAGCGAGATTCGAGCAGTTCTTC. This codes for CASSIARFEQFF.